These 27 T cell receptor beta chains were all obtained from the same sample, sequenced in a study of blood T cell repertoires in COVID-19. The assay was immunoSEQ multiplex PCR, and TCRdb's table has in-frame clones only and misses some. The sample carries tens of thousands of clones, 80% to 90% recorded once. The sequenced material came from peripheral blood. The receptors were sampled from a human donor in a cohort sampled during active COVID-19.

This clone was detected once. The chain's CDR3 is CASSPRGPIGNEQFF. The CDR3 nucleotides read TGTGCCAGCAGCCCCAGGGGGCCGATTGGCAATGAGCAGTTCTTC. The rearrangement uses TRBV7-3 and TRBJ2-1; 8 bases are a match to TRBD1. V dropped 5 bases and J dropped 6; count of bases not matched to a gene: 9. Germline CDR1 SGHTA, CDR2 FQGTGA. This CDR3 is built from 15 residues.

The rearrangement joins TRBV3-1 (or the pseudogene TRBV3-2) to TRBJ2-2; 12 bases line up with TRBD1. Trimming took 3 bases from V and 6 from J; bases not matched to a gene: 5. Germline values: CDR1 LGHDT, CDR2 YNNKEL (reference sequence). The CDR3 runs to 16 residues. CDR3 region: CASSQLGTGGPGELFF. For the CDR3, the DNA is TGTGCCAGCAGCCAGCTAGGGACAGGGGGCCCCGGGGAGCTGTTTTTT.

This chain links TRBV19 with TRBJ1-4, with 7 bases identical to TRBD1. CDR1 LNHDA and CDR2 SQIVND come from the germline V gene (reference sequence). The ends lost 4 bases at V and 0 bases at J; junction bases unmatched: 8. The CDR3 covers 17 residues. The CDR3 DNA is TGTGCCAGTAGTAGACTTGGGACAGCCGCAACTAATGAAAAACTGTTTTTT. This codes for CASSRLGTAATNEKLFF.

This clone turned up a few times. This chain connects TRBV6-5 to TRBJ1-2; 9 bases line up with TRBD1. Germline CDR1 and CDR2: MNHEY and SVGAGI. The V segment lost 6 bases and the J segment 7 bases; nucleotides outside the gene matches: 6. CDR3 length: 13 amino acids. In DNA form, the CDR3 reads TGTGCCAGCAGAACCGACAGGGGGATTGGCTACACCTTC. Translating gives CASRTDRGIGYTF.

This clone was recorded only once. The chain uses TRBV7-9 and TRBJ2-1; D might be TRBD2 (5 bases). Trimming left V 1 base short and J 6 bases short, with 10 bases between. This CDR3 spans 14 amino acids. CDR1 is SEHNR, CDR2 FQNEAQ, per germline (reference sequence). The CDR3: CASSLGTAGNEQFF. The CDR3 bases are TGTGCCAGCAGCTTAGGGACTGCCGGCAATGAGCAGTTCTTC.

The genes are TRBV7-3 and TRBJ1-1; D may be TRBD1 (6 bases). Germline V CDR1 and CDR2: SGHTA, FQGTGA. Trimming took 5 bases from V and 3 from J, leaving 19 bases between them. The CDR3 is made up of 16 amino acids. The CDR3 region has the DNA TGTGCCAGCAGCCCAGGGGATGGGGGTGCGGACACTGAAGCTTTCTTT. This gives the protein CASSPGDGGADTEAFF.

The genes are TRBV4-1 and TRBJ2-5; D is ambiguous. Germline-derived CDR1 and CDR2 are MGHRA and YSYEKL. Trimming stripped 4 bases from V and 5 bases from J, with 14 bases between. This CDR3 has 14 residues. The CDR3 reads CASSLTSGGETQYF. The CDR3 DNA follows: TGCGCCAGCAGCCTGACCTCGGGTGGGGAGACCCAGTACTTC.

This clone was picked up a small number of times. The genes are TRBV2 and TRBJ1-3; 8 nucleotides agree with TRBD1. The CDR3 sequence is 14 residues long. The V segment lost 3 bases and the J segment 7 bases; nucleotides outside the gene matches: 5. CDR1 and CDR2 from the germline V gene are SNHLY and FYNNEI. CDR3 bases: TGTGCCAGCAGTGATGTCAGGGGGCCGAACACCATATATTTT. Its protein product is CASSDVRGPNTIYF.

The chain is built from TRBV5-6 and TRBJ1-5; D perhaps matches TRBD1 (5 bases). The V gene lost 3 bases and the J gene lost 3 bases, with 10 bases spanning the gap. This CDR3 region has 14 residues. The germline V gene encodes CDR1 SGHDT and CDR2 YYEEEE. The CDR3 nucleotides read TGTGCCAGCAGCTCAGACAGATACAATCAGCCCCAGCATTTT. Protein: CASSSDRYNQPQHF.

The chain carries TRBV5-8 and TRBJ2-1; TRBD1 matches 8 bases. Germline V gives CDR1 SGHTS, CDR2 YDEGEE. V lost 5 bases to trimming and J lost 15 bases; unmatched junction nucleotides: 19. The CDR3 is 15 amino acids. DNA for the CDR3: TGTGCCAGCAGACGCAGGACAGGGAAGCCCCTCATGCCGTTCTTC. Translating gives CASRRRTGKPLMPFF.

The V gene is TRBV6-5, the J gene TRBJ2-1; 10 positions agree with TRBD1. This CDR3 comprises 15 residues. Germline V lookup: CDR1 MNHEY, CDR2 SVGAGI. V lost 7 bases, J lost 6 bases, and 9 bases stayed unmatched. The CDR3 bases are TGTGCCAGCAAATCGACAGGGGGCCTTTTCAATGAGCAGTTCTTC. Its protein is CASKSTGGLFNEQFF.

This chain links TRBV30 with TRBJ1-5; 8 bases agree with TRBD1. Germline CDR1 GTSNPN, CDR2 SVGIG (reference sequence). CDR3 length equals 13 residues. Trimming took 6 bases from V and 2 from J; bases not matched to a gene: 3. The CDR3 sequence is CACGQGGNQPQHF. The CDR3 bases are TGTGCCTGCGGACAGGGCGGCAATCAGCCCCAGCATTTT.

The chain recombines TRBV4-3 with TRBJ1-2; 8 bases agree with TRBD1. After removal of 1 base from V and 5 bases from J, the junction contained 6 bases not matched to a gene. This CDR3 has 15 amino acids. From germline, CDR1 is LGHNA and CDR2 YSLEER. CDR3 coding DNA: TGCGCCAGCAGCCAAGCCGGGACAGGAACATATGGCTACACCTTC. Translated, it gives CASSQAGTGTYGYTF.

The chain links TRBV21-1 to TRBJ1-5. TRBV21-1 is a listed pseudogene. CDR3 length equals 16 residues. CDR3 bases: TGTGCCAGCAGCAAAGATTACTTGTCGGGATTTCAGCCCCAGCATTTT. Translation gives CASSKDYLSGFQPQHF.

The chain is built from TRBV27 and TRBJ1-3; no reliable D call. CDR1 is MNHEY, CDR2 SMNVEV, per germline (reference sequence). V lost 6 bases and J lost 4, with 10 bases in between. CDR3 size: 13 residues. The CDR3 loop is CASRAGGGNTIYF. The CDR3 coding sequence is TGTGCCAGCAGGGCAGGAGGCGGAAACACCATATATTTT.

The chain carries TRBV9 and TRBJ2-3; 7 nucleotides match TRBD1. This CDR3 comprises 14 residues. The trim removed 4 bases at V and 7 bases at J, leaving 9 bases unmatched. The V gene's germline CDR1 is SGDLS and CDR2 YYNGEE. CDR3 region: CASSSNNRGNTQYF. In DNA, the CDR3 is TGTGCCAGCAGCTCGAACAACAGGGGTAATACGCAGTATTTT. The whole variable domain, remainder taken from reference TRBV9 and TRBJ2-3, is DSGVTQTPKHLITATGQRVTLRCSPRSGDLSVYWYQQSLDQGLQFLIQYYNGEERAKGNILERFSAQQFPDLHSELNLSSLELGDSALYFCASSSNNRGNTQYFGPGTRLTVL.

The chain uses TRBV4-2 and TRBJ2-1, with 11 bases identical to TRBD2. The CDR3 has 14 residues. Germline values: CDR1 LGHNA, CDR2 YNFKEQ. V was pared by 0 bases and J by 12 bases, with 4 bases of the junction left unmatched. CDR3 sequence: CASSQETSGGGQFF. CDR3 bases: TGTGCCAGCAGCCAAGAAACTAGCGGGGGCGGGCAGTTCTTC.

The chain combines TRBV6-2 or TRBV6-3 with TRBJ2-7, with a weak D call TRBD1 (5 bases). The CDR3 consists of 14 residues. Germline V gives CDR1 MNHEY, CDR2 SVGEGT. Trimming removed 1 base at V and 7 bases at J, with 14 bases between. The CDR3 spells CASSYLTALEEQYF. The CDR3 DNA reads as TGTGCCAGCAGTTACTTGACAGCTCTTGAGGAGCAGTACTTC.

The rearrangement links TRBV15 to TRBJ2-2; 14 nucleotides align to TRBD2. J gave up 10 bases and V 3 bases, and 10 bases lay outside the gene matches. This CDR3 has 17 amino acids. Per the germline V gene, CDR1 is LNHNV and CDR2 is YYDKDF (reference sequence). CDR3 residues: CATSRPGTSGGPQELFF. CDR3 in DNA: TGTGCCACCAGCAGGCCAGGGACTAGCGGGGGCCCACAGGAGCTGTTTTTT.

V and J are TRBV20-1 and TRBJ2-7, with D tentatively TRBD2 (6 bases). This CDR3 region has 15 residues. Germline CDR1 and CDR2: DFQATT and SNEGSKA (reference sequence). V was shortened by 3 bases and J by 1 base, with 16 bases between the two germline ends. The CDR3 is CSASDVRGNSYEQYF. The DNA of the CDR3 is TGCAGTGCTAGTGACGTTCGCGGGAATTCCTACGAGCAGTACTTC.

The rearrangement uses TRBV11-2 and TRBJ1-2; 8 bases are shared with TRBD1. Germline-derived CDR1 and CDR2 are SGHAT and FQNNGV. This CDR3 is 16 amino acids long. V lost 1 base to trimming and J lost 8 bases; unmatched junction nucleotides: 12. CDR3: CASSLGRIGQGLGYTF. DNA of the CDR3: TGTGCCAGCAGCTTAGGGAGGATCGGACAGGGATTGGGCTACACCTTC.

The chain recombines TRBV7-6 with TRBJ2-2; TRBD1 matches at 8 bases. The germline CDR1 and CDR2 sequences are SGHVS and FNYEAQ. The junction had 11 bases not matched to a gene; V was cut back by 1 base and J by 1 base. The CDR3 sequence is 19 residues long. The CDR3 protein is CASSLEPGQAFLNTGELFF. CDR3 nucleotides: TGTGCCAGCAGCTTAGAACCGGGACAGGCCTTCTTGAACACCGGGGAGCTGTTTTTT.

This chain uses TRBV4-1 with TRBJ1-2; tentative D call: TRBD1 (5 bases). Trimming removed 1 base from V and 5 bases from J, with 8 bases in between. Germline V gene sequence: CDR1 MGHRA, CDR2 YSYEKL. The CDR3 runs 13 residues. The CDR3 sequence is CASSQGGTYGYTF. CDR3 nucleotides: TGCGCCAGCAGCCAAGGCGGGACTTATGGCTACACCTTC.

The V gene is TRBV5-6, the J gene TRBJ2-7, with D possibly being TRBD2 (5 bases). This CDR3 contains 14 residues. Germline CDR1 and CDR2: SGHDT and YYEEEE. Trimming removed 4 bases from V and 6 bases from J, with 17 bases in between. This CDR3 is CASSPDFGVSEQYF. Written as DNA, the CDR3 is TGTGCCAGCAGCCCGGACTTCGGCGTTAGCGAGCAGTACTTC.

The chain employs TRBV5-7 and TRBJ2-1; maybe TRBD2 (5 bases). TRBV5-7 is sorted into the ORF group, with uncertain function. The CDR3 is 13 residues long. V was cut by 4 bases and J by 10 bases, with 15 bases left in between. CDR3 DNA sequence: TGTGCCAGCAGCGGCACGCAGAGGGCCGAGCAGTTCTTC. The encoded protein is CASSGTQRAEQFF.

CDR3 DNA sequence: TGTGCCAGTAGCTCCCCCGCAGGGGCGGCTTTCTTT. Protein sequence: CASSSPAGAAFF. The V gene is TRBV19, the J gene TRBJ1-1, with D maybe TRBD1 (6 bases). In germline, CDR1 is LNHDA, CDR2 SQIVND (reference sequence). The CDR3 loop spans 12 amino acids. V lost 6 bases and J lost 11, with 16 bases in between.

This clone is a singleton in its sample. The CDR3 here is CASSALDRGFNNEQFF. The CDR3 nucleotides read TGTGCCAGCAGCGCCCTGGACAGGGGGTTTAACAATGAGCAGTTCTTC. The J gene is TRBJ2-1, the V gene TRBV5-6; 10 positions agree with TRBD1. J was trimmed by 5 bases and V by 4 bases; bases with no gene match: 9. The length of the CDR3 is 16 residues. The germline V gene has CDR1 SGHDT and CDR2 YYEEEE.